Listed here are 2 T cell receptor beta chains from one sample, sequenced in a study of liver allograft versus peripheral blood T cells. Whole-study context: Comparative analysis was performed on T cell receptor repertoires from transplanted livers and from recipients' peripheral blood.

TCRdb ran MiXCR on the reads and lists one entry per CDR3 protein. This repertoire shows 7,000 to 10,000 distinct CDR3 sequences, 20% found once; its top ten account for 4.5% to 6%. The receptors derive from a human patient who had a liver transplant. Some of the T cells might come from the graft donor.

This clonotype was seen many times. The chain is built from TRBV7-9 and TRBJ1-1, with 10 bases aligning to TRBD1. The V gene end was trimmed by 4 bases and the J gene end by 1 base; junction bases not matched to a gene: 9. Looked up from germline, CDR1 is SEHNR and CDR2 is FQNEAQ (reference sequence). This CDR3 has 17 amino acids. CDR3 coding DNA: TGTGCCAGCAGCTATGGACAGGGGGTAAAGGGGAACACTGAAGCTTTCTTT. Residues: CASSYGQGVKGNTEAFF. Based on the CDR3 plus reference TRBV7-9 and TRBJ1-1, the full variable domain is DTGVSQNPRHKITKRGQNVTFRCDPISEHNRLYWYRQTLGQGPEFLTYFQNEAQLEKSRLLSDRFSAERPKGSFSTLEIQRTEQGDSAMYLCASSYGQGVKGNTEAFFGQGTRLTVV.

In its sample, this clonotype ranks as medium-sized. The CDR3 here is CASSPPGLAGGLNEQFF. The CDR3 DNA is TGTGCCAGCTCACCCCCGGGACTAGCGGGAGGGTTGAATGAGCAGTTCTTC. The chain recombines TRBV18 with TRBJ2-1; 16 bases line up with TRBD2. Per germline, CDR1 KGHSH and CDR2 LQKENI. J was trimmed by 7 bases and V by 3 bases; bases with no gene match: 6. This CDR3 contains 17 residues.